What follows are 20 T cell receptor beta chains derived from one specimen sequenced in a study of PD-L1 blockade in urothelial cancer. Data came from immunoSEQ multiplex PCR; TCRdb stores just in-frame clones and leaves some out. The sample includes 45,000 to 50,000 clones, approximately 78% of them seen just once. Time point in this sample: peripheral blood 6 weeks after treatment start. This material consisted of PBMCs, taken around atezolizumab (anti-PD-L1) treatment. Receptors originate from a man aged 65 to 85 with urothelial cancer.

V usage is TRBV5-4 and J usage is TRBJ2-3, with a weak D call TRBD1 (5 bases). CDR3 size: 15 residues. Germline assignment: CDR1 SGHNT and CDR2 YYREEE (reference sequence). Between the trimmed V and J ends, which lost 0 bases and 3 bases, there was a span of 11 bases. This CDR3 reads CASSLEWSGTDTQYF. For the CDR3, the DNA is TGTGCCAGCAGCTTGGAATGGTCAGGGACAGATACGCAGTATTTT.

CDR3 protein: CASSVTQGYEQYF. The CDR3 DNA follows: TGTGCCAGTAGTGTGACTCAGGGATACGAGCAGTACTTC. The chain couples TRBV19 to TRBJ2-7; weak D call: TRBD1 (5 bases). The CDR3 totals 13 residues. V dropped 5 bases and J dropped 4 bases, with 12 bases sitting between them. The germline gives CDR1 LNHDA, CDR2 SQIVND (reference sequence).

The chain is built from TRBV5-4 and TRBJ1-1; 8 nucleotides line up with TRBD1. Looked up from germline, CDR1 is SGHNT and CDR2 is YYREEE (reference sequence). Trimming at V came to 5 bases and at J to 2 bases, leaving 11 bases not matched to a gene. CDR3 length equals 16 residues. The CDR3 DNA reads TGTGCCAGCAGTCGTGGACAGGGAGCTTCTAACACTGAAGCTTTCTTT. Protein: CASSRGQGASNTEAFF.

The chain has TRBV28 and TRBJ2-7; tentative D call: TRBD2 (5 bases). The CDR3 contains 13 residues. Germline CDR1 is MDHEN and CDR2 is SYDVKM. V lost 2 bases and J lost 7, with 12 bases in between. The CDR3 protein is CASSLIFPGEQYF. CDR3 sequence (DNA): TGTGCCAGCAGTTTAATCTTCCCGGGGGAGCAGTACTTC.

Here the CDR3 reads CSVEEIGGRENEQFF. The CDR3 region has the DNA TGCAGCGTTGAAGAAATAGGCGGGAGGGAAAATGAGCAGTTCTTC. The chain uses TRBV29-1 and TRBJ2-1; TRBD2 matches at 9 bases. Looked up from germline, CDR1 is SQVTM and CDR2 is ANQGSEA. Unmatched junction bases numbered 7, after V lost 0 bases and J lost 7 bases. This CDR3 is built from 15 residues.

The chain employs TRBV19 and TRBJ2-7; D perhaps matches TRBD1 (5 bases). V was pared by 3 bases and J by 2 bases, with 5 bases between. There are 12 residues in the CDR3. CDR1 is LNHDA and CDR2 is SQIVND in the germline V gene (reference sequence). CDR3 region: CASSMGPYEQYF. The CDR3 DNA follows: TGTGCCAGTAGTATGGGGCCCTACGAGCAGTACTTC.

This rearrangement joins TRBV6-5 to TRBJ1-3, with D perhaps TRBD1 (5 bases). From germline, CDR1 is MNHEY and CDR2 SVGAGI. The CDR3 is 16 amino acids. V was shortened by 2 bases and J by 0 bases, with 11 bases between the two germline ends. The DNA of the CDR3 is TGTGCCAGCAGTTACGGCTACAGGTCCTCTGGAAACACCATATATTTT. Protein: CASSYGYRSSGNTIYF.

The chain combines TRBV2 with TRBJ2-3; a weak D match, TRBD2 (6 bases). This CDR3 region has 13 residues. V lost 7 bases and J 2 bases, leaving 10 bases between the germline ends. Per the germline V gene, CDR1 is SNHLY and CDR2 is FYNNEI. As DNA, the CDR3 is TGTGCCAGCAACGCGGGATACACAGATACGCAGTATTTT. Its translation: CASNAGYTDTQYF. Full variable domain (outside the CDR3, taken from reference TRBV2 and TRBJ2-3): EPEVTQTPSHQVTQMGQEVILRCVPISNHLYFYWYRQILGQKVEFLVSFYNNEISEKSEIFDDQFSVERPDGSNFTLKIRSTKLEDSAMYFCASNAGYTDTQYFGPGTRLTVL.

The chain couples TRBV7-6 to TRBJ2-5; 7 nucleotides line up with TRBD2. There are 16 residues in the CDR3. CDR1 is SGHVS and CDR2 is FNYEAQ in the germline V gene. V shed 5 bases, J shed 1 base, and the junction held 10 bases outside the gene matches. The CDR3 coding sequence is TGTGCCAGCAGCCTAGTGGGGGGAGGGATCCAAGAGACCCAGTACTTC. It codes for CASSLVGGGIQETQYF.

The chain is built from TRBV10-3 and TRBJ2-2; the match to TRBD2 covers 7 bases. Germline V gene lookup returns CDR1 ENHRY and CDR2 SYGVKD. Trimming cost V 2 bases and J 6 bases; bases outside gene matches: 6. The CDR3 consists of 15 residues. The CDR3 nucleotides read TGTGCCATCAGTGAGCGGGAGGTCCTCGCCGGGGAGCTGTTTTTT. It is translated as CAISEREVLAGELFF.

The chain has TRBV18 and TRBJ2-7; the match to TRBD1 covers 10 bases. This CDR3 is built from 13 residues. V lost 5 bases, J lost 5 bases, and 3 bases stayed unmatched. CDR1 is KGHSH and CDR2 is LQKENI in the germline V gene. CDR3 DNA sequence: TGTGCCAGCTCAACAGGGACAGGGGACGAGCAGTACTTC. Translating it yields CASSTGTGDEQYF. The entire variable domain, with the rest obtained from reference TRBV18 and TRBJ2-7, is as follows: NAGVMQNPRHLVRRRGQEARLRCSPMKGHSHVYWYRQLPEEGLKFMVYLQKENIIDESGMPKERFSAEFPKEGPSILRIQQVVRGDSAAYFCASSTGTGDEQYFGPGTRLTVT.

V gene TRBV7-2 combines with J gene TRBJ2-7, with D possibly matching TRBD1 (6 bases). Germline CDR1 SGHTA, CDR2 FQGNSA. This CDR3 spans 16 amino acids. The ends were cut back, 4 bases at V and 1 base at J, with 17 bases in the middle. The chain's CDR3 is CASSSPQQGGSYEQYF. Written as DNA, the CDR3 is TGTGCCAGCAGCTCACCCCAACAGGGTGGGTCCTACGAGCAGTACTTC.

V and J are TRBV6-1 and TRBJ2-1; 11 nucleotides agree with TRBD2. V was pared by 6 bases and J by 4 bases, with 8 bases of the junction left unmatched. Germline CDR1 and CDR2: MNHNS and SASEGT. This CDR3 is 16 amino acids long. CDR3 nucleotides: TGTGCCAGCAGAGAACTAGCGGGAGTTGGATACAATGAGCAGTTCTTC. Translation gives CASRELAGVGYNEQFF.

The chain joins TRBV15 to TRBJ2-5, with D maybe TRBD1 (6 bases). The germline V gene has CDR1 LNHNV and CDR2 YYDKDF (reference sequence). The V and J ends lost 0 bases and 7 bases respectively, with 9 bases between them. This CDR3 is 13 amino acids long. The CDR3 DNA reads TGTGCCACCAGCAGAGAGGGGGCGGGGACCCAGTACTTC. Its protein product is CATSREGAGTQYF.

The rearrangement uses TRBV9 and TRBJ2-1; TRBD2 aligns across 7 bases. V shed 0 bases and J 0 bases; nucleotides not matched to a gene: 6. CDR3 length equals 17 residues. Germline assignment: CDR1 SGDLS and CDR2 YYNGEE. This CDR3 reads CASSVARRGSSYNEQFF. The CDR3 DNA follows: TGTGCCAGCAGCGTAGCCCGGCGGGGGAGCTCCTACAATGAGCAGTTCTTC.

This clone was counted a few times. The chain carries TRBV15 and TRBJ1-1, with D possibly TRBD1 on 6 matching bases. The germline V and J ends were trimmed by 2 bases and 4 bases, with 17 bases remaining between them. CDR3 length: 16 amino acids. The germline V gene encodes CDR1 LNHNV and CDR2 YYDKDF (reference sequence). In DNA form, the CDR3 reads TGTGCCACCAGCAGATCCGGGGACACAGGGAGCACTGAAGCTTTCTTT. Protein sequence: CATSRSGDTGSTEAFF.

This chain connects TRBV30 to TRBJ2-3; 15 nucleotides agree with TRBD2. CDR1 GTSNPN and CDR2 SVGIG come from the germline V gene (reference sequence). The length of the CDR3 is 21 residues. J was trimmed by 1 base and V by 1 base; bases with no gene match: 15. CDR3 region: CAWSEIRTSGRAGLGTDTQYF. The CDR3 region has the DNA TGTGCCTGGAGTGAGATCAGGACTAGCGGGAGGGCGGGTTTAGGCACAGATACGCAGTATTTT.

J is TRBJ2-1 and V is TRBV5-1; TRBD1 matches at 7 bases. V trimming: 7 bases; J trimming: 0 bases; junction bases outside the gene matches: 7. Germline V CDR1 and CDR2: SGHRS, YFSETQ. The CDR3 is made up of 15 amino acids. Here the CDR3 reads CASGQTGSSYNEQFF. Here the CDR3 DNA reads TGCGCCAGCGGGCAGACAGGGAGCTCCTACAATGAGCAGTTCTTC.

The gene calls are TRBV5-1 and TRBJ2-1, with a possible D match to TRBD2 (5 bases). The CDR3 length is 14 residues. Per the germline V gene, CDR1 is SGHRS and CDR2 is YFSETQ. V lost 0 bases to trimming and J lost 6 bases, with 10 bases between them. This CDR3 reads CASSLGGSTNEQFF. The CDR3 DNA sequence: TGCGCCAGCAGCTTGGGTGGGAGTACCAATGAGCAGTTCTTC.

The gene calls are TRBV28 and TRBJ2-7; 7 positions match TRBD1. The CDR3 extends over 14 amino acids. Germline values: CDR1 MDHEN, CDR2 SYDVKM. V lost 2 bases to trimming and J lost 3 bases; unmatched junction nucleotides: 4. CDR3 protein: CASSLKGAGYEQYF. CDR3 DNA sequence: TGTGCCAGCAGTTTAAAGGGGGCTGGCTACGAGCAGTACTTC.